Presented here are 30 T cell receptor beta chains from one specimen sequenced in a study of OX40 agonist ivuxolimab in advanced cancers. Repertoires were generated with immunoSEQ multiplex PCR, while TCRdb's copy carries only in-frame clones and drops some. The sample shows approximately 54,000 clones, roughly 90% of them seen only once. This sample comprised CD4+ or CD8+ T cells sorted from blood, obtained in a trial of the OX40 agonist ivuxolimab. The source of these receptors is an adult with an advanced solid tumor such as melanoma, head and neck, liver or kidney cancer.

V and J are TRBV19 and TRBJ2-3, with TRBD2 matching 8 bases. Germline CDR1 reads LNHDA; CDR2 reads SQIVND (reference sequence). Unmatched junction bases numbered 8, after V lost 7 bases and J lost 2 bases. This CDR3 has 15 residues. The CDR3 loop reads CASKGRGATTDTQYF. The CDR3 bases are TGTGCCAGTAAGGGGCGGGGGGCCACCACAGATACGCAGTATTTT.

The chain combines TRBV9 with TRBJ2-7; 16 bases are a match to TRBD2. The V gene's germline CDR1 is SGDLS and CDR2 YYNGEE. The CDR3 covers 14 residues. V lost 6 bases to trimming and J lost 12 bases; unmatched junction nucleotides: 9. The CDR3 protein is CASNPGLAGGPLYF. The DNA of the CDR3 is TGTGCCAGCAACCCGGGACTAGCGGGGGGGCCACTGTACTTC.

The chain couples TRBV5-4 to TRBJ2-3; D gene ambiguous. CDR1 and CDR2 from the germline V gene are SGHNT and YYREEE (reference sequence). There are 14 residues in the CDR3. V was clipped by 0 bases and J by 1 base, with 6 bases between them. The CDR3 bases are TGTGCCAGCAGCTTGGTCACGGGCACAGATACGCAGTATTTT. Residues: CASSLVTGTDTQYF.

The chain's CDR3 is CASSWAGAAEQFF. The CDR3 DNA is TGCGCCAGCAGCTGGGCAGGGGCGGCTGAGCAGTTCTTC. The chain carries TRBV5-1 and TRBJ2-1; the D gene is possibly TRBD1 (6 bases). Germline CDR1 is SGHRS and CDR2 is YFSETQ. The CDR3 length is 13 residues. V lost 3 bases, J lost 9 bases, and 13 bases lay in between.

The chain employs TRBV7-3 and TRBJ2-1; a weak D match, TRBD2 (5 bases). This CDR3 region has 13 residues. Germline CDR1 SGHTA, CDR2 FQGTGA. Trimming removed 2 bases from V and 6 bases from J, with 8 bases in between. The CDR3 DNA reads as TGTGCCAGCAGCTTAGCCCGGGGCAATGAGCAGTTCTTC. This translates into CASSLARGNEQFF. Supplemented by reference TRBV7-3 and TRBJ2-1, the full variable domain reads GAGVSQTPSNKVTEKGKYVELRCDPISGHTALYWYRQSLGQGPEFLIYFQGTGAADDSGLPNDRFFAVRPEGSVSTLKIQRTERGDSAVYLCASSLARGNEQFFGPGTRLTVL.

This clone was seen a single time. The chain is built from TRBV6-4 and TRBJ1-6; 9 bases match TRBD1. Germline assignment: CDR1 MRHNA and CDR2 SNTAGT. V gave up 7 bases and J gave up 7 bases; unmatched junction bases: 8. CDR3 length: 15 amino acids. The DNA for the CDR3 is TGTGCCAGCAAGGGGACAGGGCCCCTCAATTCACCCCTCCACTTT. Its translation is CASKGTGPLNSPLHF.

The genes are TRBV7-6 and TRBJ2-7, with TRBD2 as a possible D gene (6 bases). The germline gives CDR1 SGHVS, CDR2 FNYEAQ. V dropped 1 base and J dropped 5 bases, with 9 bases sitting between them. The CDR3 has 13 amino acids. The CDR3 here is CASSLVGGHEQYF. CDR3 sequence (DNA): TGTGCCAGCAGCTTAGTAGGAGGGCACGAGCAGTACTTC.

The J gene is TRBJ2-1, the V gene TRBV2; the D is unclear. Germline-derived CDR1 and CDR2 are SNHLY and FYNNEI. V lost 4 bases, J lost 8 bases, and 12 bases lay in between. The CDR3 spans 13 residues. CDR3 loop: CASSAEAADEQFF. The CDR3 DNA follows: TGTGCCAGCAGTGCTGAGGCGGCGGATGAGCAGTTCTTC.

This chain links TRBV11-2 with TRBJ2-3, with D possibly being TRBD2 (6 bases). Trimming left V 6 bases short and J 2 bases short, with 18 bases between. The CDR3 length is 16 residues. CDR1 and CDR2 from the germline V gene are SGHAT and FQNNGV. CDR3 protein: CASRNSGAHITDTQYF. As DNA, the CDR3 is TGTGCCAGCAGGAACTCGGGAGCACATATCACAGATACGCAGTATTTT. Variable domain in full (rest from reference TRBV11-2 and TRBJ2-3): EAGVAQSPRYKIIEKRQSVAFWCNPISGHATLYWYQQILGQGPKLLIQFQNNGVVDDSQLPKDRFSAERLKGVDSTLKIQPAKLEDSAVYLCASRNSGAHITDTQYFGPGTRLTVL.

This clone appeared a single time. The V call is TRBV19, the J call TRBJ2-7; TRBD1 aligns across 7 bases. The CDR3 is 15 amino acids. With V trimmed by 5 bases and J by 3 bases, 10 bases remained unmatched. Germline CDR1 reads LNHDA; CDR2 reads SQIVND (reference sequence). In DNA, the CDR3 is TGTGCCAGTAGTGGGGACAGCCACCCCTTCTACGAGCAGTACTTC. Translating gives CASSGDSHPFYEQYF. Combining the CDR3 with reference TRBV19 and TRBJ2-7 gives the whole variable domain DGGITQSPKYLFRKEGQNVTLSCEQNLNHDAMYWYRQDPGQGLRLIYYSQIVNDFQKGDIAEGYSVSREKKESFPLTVTSAQKNPTAFYLCASSGDSHPFYEQYFGPGTRLTVT.

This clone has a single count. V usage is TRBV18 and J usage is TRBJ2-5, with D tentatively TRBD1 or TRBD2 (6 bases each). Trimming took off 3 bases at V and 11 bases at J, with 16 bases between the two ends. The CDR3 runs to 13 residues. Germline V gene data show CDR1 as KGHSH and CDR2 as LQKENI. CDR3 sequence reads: CASSPDRTGEQYF. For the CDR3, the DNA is TGTGCCAGCTCACCCGACAGGACGGGGGAGCAGTACTTC.

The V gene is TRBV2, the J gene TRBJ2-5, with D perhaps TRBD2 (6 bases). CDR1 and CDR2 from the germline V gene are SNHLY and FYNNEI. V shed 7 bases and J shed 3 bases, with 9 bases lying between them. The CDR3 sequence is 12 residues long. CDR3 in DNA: TGTGCCAGCAACGGACTAAAAGAGACCCAGTACTTC. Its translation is CASNGLKETQYF.

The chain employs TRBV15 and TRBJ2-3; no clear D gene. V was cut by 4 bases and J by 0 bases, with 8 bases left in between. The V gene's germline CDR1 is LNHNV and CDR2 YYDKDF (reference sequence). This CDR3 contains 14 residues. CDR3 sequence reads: CATSKSLSTDTQYF. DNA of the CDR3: TGTGCCACCAGCAAAAGTCTTAGCACAGATACGCAGTATTTT. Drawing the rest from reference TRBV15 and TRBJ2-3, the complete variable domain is DAMVIQNPRYQVTQFGKPVTLSCSQTLNHNVMYWYQQKSSQAPKLLFHYYDKDFNNEADTPDNFQSRRPNTSFCFLDIRSPGLGDTAMYLCATSKSLSTDTQYFGPGTRLTVL.

CDR3 loop: CASSYSERGAKNIQYF. The CDR3 nucleotides read TGTGCCAGCAGTTACTCCGAGAGAGGAGCCAAAAACATTCAGTACTTC. V gene TRBV6-5 combines with J gene TRBJ2-4, with D unresolved. This CDR3 has 16 amino acids. The germline CDR1 and CDR2 sequences are MNHEY and SVGAGI. With 0 bases removed from V and 0 bases from J, the gap between germline ends came to 9 bases.

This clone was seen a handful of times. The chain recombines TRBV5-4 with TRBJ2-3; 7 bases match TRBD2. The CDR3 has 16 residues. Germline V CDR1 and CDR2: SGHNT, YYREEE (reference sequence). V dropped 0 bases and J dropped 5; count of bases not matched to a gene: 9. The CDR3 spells CASSLVAKASGDTQYF. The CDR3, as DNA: TGTGCCAGCAGCTTGGTTGCGAAGGCTAGCGGAGATACGCAGTATTTT.

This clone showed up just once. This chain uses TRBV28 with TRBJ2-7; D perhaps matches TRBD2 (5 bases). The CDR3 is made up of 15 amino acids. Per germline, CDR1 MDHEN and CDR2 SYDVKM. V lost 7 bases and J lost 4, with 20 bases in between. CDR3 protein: CASTTGLGSGYEQYF. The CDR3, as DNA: TGTGCCAGCACCACCGGTTTGGGGAGTGGGTACGAGCAGTACTTC.

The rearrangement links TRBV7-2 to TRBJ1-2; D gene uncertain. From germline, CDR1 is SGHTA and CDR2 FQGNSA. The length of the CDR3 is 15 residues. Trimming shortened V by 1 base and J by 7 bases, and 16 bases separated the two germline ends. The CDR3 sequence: CASSLGAGPSFGYTF. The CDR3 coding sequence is TGTGCCAGCAGCTTAGGGGCAGGTCCGTCATTTGGCTACACCTTC.

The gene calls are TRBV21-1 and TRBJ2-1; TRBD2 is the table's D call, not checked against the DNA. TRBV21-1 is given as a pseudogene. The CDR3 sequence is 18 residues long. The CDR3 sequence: CASSKFIQLAPSYNEQFF. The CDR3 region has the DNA TGTGCCAGCAGCAAATTTATCCAACTAGCGCCTTCCTACAATGAGCAGTTCTTC.

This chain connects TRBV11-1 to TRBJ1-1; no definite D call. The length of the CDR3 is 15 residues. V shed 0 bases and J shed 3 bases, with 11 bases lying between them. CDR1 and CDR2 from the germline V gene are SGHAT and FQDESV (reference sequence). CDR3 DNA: TGTGCCAGCAGCTTAGCCCTCAGTAGGCACACTGAAGCTTTCTTT. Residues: CASSLALSRHTEAFF.

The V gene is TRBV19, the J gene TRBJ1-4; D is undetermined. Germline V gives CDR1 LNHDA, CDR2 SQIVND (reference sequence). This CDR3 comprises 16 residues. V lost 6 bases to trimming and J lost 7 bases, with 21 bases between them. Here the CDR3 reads CASRPWEVADGEKLFF. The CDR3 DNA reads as TGTGCCAGTAGGCCGTGGGAGGTTGCTGATGGTGAAAAACTGTTTTTT.

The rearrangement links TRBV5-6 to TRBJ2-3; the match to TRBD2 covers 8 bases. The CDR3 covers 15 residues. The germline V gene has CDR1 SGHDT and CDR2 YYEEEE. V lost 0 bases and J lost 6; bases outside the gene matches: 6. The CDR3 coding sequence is TGTGCCAGCAGCTTGGGTGGGACTAGTTTTGATACGCAGTATTTT. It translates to CASSLGGTSFDTQYF.

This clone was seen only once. The CDR3: CASSQEGPAQYF. The CDR3 bases are TGTGCCAGCAGCCAAGAAGGTCCGGCGCAGTACTTC. The chain carries TRBV5-8 and TRBJ2-7; D ambiguous. There are 12 residues in the CDR3. The germline V and J ends were trimmed by 4 bases and 9 bases, with 14 bases remaining between them. CDR1 is SGHTS, CDR2 YDEGEE, per germline.

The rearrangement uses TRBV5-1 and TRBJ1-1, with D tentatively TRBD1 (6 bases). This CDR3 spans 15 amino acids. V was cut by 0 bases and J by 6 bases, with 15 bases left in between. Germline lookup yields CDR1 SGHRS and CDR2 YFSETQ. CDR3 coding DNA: TGCGCCAGCAGCTTGGTCAGGGAGGGGGTGTCTGAAGCTTTCTTT. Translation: CASSLVREGVSEAFF.

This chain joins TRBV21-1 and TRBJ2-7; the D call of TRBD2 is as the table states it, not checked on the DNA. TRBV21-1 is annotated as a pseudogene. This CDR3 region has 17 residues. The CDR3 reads CASSTRPVLAGAYEQYF. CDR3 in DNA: TGTGCCAGCAGCACCCGACCGGTGCTAGCGGGAGCCTACGAGCAGTACTTC.

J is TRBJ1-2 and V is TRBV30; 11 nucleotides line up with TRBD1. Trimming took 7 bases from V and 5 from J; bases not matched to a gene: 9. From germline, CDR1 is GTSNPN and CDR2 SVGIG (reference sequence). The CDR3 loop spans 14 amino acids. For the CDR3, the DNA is TGTGCCTTTGCGGGGGACAGGGGGAGGTATGGCTACACCTTC. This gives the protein CAFAGDRGRYGYTF.

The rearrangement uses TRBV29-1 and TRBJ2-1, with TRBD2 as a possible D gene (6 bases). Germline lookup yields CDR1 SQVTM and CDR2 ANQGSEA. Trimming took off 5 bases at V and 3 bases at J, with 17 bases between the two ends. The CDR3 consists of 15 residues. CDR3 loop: CSVKNPGTRYNEQFF. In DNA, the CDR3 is TGCAGCGTTAAAAACCCCGGGACTCGCTACAATGAGCAGTTCTTC.

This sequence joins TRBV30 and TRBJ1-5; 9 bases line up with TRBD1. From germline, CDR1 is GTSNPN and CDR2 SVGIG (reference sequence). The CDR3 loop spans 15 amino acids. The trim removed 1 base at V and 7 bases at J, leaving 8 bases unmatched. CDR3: CAWSGGQGISQPQHF. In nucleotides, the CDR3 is TGTGCCTGGAGTGGGGGACAGGGAATAAGCCAGCCCCAGCATTTT.

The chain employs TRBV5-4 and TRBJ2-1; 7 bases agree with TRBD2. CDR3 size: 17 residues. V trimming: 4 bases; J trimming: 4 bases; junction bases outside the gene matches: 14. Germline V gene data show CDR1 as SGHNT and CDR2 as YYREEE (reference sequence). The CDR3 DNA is TGTGCCAGCAGCGACCCTGGCACGGGGGGTGGGTACAATGAGCAGTTCTTC. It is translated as CASSDPGTGGGYNEQFF.

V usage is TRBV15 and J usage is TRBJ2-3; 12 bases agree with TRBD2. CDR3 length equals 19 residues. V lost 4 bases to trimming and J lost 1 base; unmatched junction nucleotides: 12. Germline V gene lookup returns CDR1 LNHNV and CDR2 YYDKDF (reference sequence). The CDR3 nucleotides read TGTGCCACCAGCACATACGCCCTGAGACTAGCGGGGGGCACAGATACGCAGTATTTT. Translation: CATSTYALRLAGGTDTQYF.

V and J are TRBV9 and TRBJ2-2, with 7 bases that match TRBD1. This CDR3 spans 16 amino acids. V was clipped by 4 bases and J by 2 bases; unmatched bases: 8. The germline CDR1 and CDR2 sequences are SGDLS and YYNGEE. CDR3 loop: CASSSRQGLNTGELFF. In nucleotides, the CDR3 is TGTGCCAGCAGCTCCCGACAGGGCCTAAACACCGGGGAGCTGTTTTTT.